The subject of this entry is one T cell receptor beta chain. Per the germline V gene, CDR1 is SGHNT and CDR2 is YYREEE (reference sequence). This CDR3 region has 15 residues. V was pared by 4 bases and J by 3 bases, with 9 bases of the junction left unmatched. These data originate in a study of blood T cell repertoires in COVID-19. At the level of the study: Samples taken during acute and convalescent COVID-19 were collected in the United States, Italy and Spain. Sample material is recorded as cDNA or gDNA derived from T cells, B-cell-depleted T cells, or PBMCs.

In the study's own analysis: Reference gene primer amplification yielded estimated nucleated cell counts. The method was immunoSEQ multiplex PCR; TCRdb's version includes in-frame clones alone and lacks a portion of them. The V and J calls and clone size were taken over from that table, and D and trimming were inferred from the DNA. Among about 160,000 clones listed, about 86% were seen once. The Seattle patients, enrolled during active infection, were followed longitudinally. The chain carries TRBV5-4 and TRBJ2-7; 8 bases agree with TRBD1. This clonotype was sampled from a woman in her 70s with COVID-19, enrolled during active disease. Material for sequencing was peripheral blood. This CDR3 reads CASSLRGQGYYEQYF. In DNA form, the CDR3 reads TGTGCCAGCAGCCTTAGAGGACAGGGATACTACGAGCAGTACTTC.